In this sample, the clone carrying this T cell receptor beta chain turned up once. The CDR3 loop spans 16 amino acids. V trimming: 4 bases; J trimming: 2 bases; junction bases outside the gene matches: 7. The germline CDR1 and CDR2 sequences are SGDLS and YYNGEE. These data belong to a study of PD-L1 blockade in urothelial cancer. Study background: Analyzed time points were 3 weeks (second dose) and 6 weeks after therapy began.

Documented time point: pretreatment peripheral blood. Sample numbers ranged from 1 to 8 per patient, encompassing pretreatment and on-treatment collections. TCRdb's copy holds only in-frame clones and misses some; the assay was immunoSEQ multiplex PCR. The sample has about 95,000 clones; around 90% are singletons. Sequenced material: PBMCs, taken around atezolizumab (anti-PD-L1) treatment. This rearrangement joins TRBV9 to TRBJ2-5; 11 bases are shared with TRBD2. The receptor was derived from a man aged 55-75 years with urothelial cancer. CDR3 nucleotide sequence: TGTGCCAGCAGCTCTTCACTAGCGGGGGTTCAAGAGACCCAGTACTTC. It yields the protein CASSSSLAGVQETQYF.